A few counts support the clone carrying this T cell receptor (beta chain). Its antigen remains unknown. This specimen comes from a study of cytomegalovirus exposure and HLA in healthy donors. Study-level findings and limits: Three of the chains that were CMV-associated were confirmed in vitro to be specific for CMV antigens. When presence/absence was analysed, sequencing depth was taken to be roughly uniform across donors.

The primer mix had 60 Vbeta and 13 Jbeta primers. Only in-frame clones appear in the TCRdb table, and some are missing; sequencing was by immunoSEQ multiplex PCR. The sample lists about 140,000 clones; just over 65% were seen once. The V and J ends lost 4 bases and 4 bases, in that order; junction bases with no gene match: 3. CDR3 length: 15 amino acids. Per the germline V gene, CDR1 is MNHEY and CDR2 is SMNVEV (reference sequence). Input material: PBMCs. The chain carries TRBV27 and TRBJ2-3, with TRBD2 matching 12 bases. This clonotype was sampled from a woman aged 55 to 70 in good health and CMV-seronegative. The CDR3 loop reads CASSSGLAGSDTQYF. The CDR3 DNA reads as TGTGCCAGCAGTTCCGGACTAGCGGGATCAGATACGCAGTATTTT.